This T cell receptor (beta chain) was identified during a study of beta chain features in type 1 diabetes. Sequenced material consisted of expressed TCRB transcripts (all of the isolated RNA was reverse transcribed). The repertoire was sequenced with immunoSEQ multiplex PCR; TCRdb's copy has only in-frame clones and lacks some. Found here are 300,000 to 350,000 clones, roughly 8% of them singletons; the top ten hold around 0.45%. Trimming removed 5 bases from V and 2 bases from J, with 12 bases in between. Germline loops: CDR1 ENHRY, CDR2 SYGVKD. CDR3 length: 14 amino acids. CD45RO/CCR7/CD25/CD127/CD95/CD27 staining was used to isolate CD4+ naive, central memory, regulatory and stem cell-like memory cells by sorting.

The sequence derives from a woman aged 18-29 years in good health. What was sequenced was central memory CD4+ T cells from blood. J is TRBJ1-2 and V is TRBV10-3, with D possibly being TRBD1 (5 bases). CDR3 coding DNA: TGTGCCATCAGTCCCGGGGCCAGAAACTATGGCTACACCTTC. Encoded protein: CAISPGARNYGYTF.